This T cell receptor beta chain was observed in a study of T cell clusters in autoimmune cytopenias (dated by TCRdb to about 2019). About the study as a whole: TRB sequencing reached a median depth of roughly 52,000 reads per sample and yielded a median of 2,350 distinct TRB clonotypes per sample. In autoimmune cytopenia patients, peripheral blood TRB and IGH repertoires were sequenced during active disease and over treatment follow-up, together with healthy, CLL and autoimmune hepatitis controls. The goal of the study was to find out whether patients with autoimmune cytopenia have a disease-specific immune repertoire signature that could be used as a blood-based biomarker. General conclusions and limits of the study: The T cell clusters were defined in silico only, and their functional role remained to be validated experimentally. The TRB repertoire shifts, including less even repertoires in secondary cytopenia and CLL, mostly reflected lymphoma bias and not autoimmunity. In the comparison of secondary cytopenia with CLL, the cluster-lack signature was not observed, apparently because the dominant lymphoma-associated repertoire masked the signature. GLIPH results suggested that primary autoimmune cytopenia patients were missing physiological T cell clusters, with fewer than 60 clusters found only in healthy donors compared with approximately 15 found only in patients. Healthy donors showed 2.5 to 3.5-fold more exclusive TRB clusters than active autoimmune hepatitis patients, consistent with an autoimmunity-wide signature.

To amplify TRB rearrangements, a touch-down multiplex PCR protocol was run with the TRB-A and TRB-B primer pools combined in a single tube. Illumina adapters and sample indices were added to the amplicons through two consecutive PCR reactions using Phusion HS II polymerase. The amplicons were purified from gel with the NucleoSpin Gel and PCR Clean-up kit, after which the amplicons were quantified by Qubit and checked for quality on an Agilent 2100 Bioanalyzer. Sequencing of the libraries was done on an Illumina MiSeq with 600-cycle, single-indexed, paired-end runs. In the authors' own workflow: MiXCR version 2.1.12 with the default MiXCR reference library was used to align and assemble TRB reads. Each unique CDR3 nucleotide sequence defined a clone, and only productive sequences with at least two reads were analysed. Repertoire diversity was assessed with alpha-parameterized diversity profiles (alpha 0 to 5), including the Shannon (alpha 1) and Simpson (alpha 2) indices, which were computed with an R script. Combinatorial TRB VJ usage was computed with the tcR package and compared between cohorts by principal component analysis with ade4. GLIPH was used to cluster TCRbeta CDR3s in pairs of cohorts matched for age and read depth, and a Wilcoxon test was used to compare cluster frequencies. TCRdb reprocessed the reads, and each CDR3 protein sequence is entered once, without DNA. The V and J calls reflect TCRdb's pipeline rather than the authors' work. The sample's own table lists 4,500 to 6,000 distinct CDR3 sequences. Clones ranked in the top ten supply about a sixth of the sample.

According to the germline V gene, CDR1 reads SQVTM and CDR2 reads ANQGSEA. Taken from cysteine to phenylalanine, the CDR3 has 15 residues. DNA is not recorded here. Its frequency places this clonotype as medium-sized (0.01 to 0.1%); no count is recorded. Its antigen has not been determined. Each sample's TRB amplification started from around 260 ng of peripheral blood genomic DNA, which corresponds to tens of thousands of genome equivalents. The source of this sequence is a human donor with an autoimmune cytopenia or autoimmune hepatitis (not recorded which). The V and J genes are TRBV29-1 and TRBJ2-3; TCRdb indicates TRBD2, and absent DNA this call remains unverified. Sequenced: peripheral blood. The CDR3 has the sequence CSVEGKWPPADTQYF.